This T cell receptor (beta chain) was found in a study of cytomegalovirus exposure and HLA in healthy donors. This PCR relied on a set of 60 Vbeta primers and 13 Jbeta primers. Sequencing used immunoSEQ multiplex PCR; TCRdb keeps in-frame clones, though not all of them. In the table there are 100,000 to 150,000 clones, roughly 80% of which are singletons. Study findings and constraints: Reportedly, cytomegalovirus status was diagnosed with high sensitivity and specificity. Presence/absence analyses treated sequencing depth as roughly uniform across donors.

The V segment lost 1 base and the J segment 5 bases; nucleotides outside the gene matches: 5. Per germline, CDR1 MDHEN and CDR2 SYDVKM. This CDR3 spans 15 amino acids. A note on this clone: What it recognizes is unknown.

The sequence came from a man aged 18 to 35 in good health and CMV-seropositive. The sequenced sample was PBMCs. V usage is TRBV28 and J usage is TRBJ2-7; 10 positions agree with TRBD1. CDR3 coding DNA: TGTGCCAGCAGTTTATCCCCCGGACAGGGGGACGAGCAGTACTTC. Amino acid sequence: CASSLSPGQGDEQYF.